The table lists the clone carrying this T cell receptor (beta chain) with a few counts. Its antigen remains unidentified. The source of the sample is a study of T-cell reconstitution after alpha-beta-depleted transplantation in children. The V gene lost 3 bases and the J gene lost 4 bases, with 15 bases spanning the gap. Germline loops: CDR1 ENHRY, CDR2 SYGVKD. The CDR3 is made up of 15 amino acids. Study-level findings and limits: Some patients' high day-60 TCRbeta diversity was traced to surviving recipient T cells and thymic progenitors. Alpha-beta T cells present about two months after transplant were reported to originate from several hundred expanded graft clones. Newly made T cells mostly supplied T-cell counts and diversity one year after transplant.

Preparation of the TCRbeta library involved a method that used unique molecular identifiers. TCRdb reprocessed the PCR reads with MiXCR, giving one entry per CDR3 protein. The table has some 200,000 distinct CDR3 sequences, 8.4% seen once. This sequence originates from a male patient aged 2 to 9 who had a stem cell transplant for acute myeloid leukemia, so the T cells may come from the graft donor. The V call is TRBV10-3, the J call TRBJ2-5, with a weak D call TRBD2 (6 bases). Sample: PBMCs, mostly from graft donor cells, taken 360 days after TCRalphabeta/CD19-depleted stem cell transplant. CDR3 amino acids: CAISEEGRRGETQYF. CDR3 bases: TGTGCCATCAGTGAAGAGGGCAGGAGGGGAGAGACCCAGTACTTC.